The rows below give T cell receptor beta chains drawn from one sample of a study of cytomegalovirus exposure and HLA in healthy donors. Sequencing used immunoSEQ multiplex PCR; TCRdb keeps in-frame clones, though not all of them. Counted here are approximately 150,000 clones, about 76% occurring once; the ten biggest clones make up around 5%. The sequenced sample consisted of PBMCs. These receptors all come from a woman aged 18-29 years in good health and CMV-seropositive. CDR3s include the opening cysteine and the closing phenylalanine or tryptophan. Fields, in order: D gene, V gene, J gene, clone size, CDR3 DNA, CDR3 protein. The D gene is left open where the match is weak. Only some rows state a clone size, as once, few, many or a class for expanded clones.

d_call: TRBD1
v_call: TRBV30
j_call: TRBJ1-6
clone_size: few
cdr3_nt: TGTGCTCAGGGGGCTTTGGCTAATTCACCCCTCCACTTT
cdr3_aa: CAQGALANSPLHF

d_call: .
v_call: TRBV9
j_call: TRBJ1-2
clone_size: .
cdr3_nt: TGTGCCAGCAGCGTTGAGGACAGATATGGCTACACCTTC
cdr3_aa: CASSVEDRYGYTF

d_call: TRBD2
v_call: TRBV6-5
j_call: TRBJ2-1
clone_size: few
cdr3_nt: TGTGCCAGCAGTTGGACTAGCGGGGGGACACTCAATGAGCAGTTCTTC
cdr3_aa: CASSWTSGGTLNEQFF

d_call: TRBD1
v_call: TRBV6-1
j_call: TRBJ1-2
clone_size: .
cdr3_nt: TGTGCCAGCAGTGCCACAGGGGGAGGAGGAGGCTACACCTTC
cdr3_aa: CASSATGGGGGYTF

d_call: .
v_call: TRBV7-7
j_call: TRBJ2-1
clone_size: .
cdr3_nt: TGTGCTAGCAGCACCGAGGGGGGGGATGAGCAGTTCTTC
cdr3_aa: CASSTEGGDEQFF

d_call: TRBD1
v_call: TRBV2
j_call: TRBJ1-1
clone_size: .
cdr3_nt: TGTGCCAGCAGTGACATACTAGATCCCGGGACAGCTGCAGCTTTCTTT
cdr3_aa: CASSDILDPGTAAAFF

d_call: .
v_call: TRBV7-2
j_call: TRBJ1-3
clone_size: .
cdr3_nt: TGTGCCAGCACCCCACTCGGAGGTGGTGGAAACACCATATATTTT
cdr3_aa: CASTPLGGGGNTIYF

d_call: .
v_call: TRBV5-1
j_call: TRBJ2-2
clone_size: .
cdr3_nt: TGCGCCAGCAGCTTGAGTAGCCCGAACACCGGGGAGCTGTTTTTT
cdr3_aa: CASSLSSPNTGELFF

d_call: .
v_call: TRBV15
j_call: TRBJ2-4
clone_size: .
cdr3_nt: TGTGCCACCAGCAGAGCTCGTGTCTTTGAGAACATTCAGTACTTC
cdr3_aa: CATSRARVFENIQYF

d_call: .
v_call: TRBV5-8
j_call: TRBJ1-2
clone_size: few
cdr3_nt: TGTGCCAGCAGCATTGGGGGCTCAGACTATGGCTACACCTTC
cdr3_aa: CASSIGGSDYGYTF

d_call: TRBD1
v_call: TRBV9
j_call: TRBJ2-3
clone_size: few
cdr3_nt: TGTGCCAGCAGCACCGGGACAGGGCTTACAGATACGCAGTATTTT
cdr3_aa: CASSTGTGLTDTQYF

d_call: .
v_call: TRBV30
j_call: TRBJ2-5
clone_size: .
cdr3_nt: TGTGCCTGGAGCGCAGGGCAAGAGACCCAGTACTTC
cdr3_aa: CAWSAGQETQYF

d_call: .
v_call: TRBV11-1
j_call: TRBJ2-1
clone_size: .
cdr3_nt: TGTGCCAGCAGCTTGGACAGAGGCCTTTACAATGAGCAGTTCTTC
cdr3_aa: CASSLDRGLYNEQFF

d_call: .
v_call: TRBV7-2
j_call: TRBJ2-7
clone_size: .
cdr3_nt: TGTGCCAGCAGTCCCAGCGGGCACTACGAGCAGTACTTC
cdr3_aa: CASSPSGHYEQYF

d_call: .
v_call: TRBV7-9
j_call: TRBJ2-5
clone_size: .
cdr3_nt: TGTGCCAGCAGCCCGCGGACAGAAGAGACCCAGTACTTC
cdr3_aa: CASSPRTEETQYF

d_call: .
v_call: TRBV5-1
j_call: TRBJ1-1
clone_size: .
cdr3_nt: TGCGCCAGCAGCGGGGACAAGGGCTACACTGAAGCTTTCTTT
cdr3_aa: CASSGDKGYTEAFF

d_call: .
v_call: TRBV7-9
j_call: TRBJ2-2
clone_size: .
cdr3_nt: TGTGCCAGCAGCTTACGGGGGGCAGGTTCCGGGGAGCTGTTTTTT
cdr3_aa: CASSLRGAGSGELFF